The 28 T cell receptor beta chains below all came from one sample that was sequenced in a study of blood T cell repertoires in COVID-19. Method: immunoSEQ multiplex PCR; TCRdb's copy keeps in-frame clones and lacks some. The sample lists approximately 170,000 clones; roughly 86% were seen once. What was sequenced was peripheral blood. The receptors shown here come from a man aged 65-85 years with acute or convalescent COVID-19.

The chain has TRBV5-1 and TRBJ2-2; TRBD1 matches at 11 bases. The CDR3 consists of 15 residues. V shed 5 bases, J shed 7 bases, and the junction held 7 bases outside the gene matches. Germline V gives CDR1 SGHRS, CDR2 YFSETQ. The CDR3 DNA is TGCGCCAGCAGTATCGGACAGGGGGCCGGCGGGGAGCTGTTTTTT. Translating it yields CASSIGQGAGGELFF. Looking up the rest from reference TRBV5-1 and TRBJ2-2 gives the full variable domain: KAGVTQTPRYLIKTRGQQVTLSCSPISGHRSVSWYQQTPGQGLQFLFEYFSETQRNKGNFPGRFSGRQFSNSRSEMNVSTLELGDSALYLCASSIGQGAGGELFFGEGSRLTVL.

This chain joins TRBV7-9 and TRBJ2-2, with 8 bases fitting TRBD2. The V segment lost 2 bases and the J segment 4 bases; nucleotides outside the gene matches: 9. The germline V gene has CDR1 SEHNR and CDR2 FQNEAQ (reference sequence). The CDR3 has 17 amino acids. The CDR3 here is CASSLFPGGASTGELFF. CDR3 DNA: TGTGCCAGCAGCTTATTCCCCGGGGGGGCGAGCACCGGGGAGCTGTTTTTT.

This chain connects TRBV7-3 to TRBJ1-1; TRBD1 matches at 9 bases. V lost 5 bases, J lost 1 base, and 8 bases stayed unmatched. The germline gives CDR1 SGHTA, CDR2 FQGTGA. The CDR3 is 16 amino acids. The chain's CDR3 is CASSAGTGSPNTEAFF. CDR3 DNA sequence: TGTGCCAGCAGCGCCGGGACAGGGAGCCCGAACACTGAAGCTTTCTTT.

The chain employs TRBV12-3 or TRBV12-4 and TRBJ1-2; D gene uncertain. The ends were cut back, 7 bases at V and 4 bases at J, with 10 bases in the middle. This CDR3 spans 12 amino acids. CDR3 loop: CASIEIGYGYTF. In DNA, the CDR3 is TGTGCCAGCATTGAAATCGGCTATGGCTACACCTTC.

The CDR3 here is CASSGWGRDEKLFF. The CDR3, as DNA: TGTGCCAGCAGTGGTTGGGGGCGGGATGAAAAACTGTTTTTT. The chain carries TRBV2 and TRBJ1-4; D possibly corresponds to TRBD1 (6 bases). This CDR3 is built from 14 residues. The germline V and J ends were trimmed by 4 bases and 6 bases, with 12 bases remaining between them. The germline V gene encodes CDR1 SNHLY and CDR2 FYNNEI.

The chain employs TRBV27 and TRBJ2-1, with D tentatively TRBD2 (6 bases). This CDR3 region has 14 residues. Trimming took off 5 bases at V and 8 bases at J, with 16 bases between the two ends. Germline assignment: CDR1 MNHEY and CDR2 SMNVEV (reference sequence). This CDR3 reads CASSQLARDYEQFF. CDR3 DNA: TGTGCCAGCAGTCAACTAGCCCGGGACTATGAGCAGTTCTTC.

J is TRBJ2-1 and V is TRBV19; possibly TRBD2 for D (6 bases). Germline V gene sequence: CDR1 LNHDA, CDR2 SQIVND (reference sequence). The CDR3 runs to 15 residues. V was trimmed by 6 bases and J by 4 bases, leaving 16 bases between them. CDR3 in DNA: TGTGCCAGTAGGAGAGCGGGTGACCTTTACAATGAGCAGTTCTTC. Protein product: CASRRAGDLYNEQFF.

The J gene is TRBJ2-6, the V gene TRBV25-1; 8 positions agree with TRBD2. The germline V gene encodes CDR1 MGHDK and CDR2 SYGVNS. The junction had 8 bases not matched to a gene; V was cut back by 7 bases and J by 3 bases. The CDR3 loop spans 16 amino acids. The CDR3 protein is CASTGGGLGGANVLTF. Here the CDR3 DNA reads TGTGCCAGCACCGGCGGGGGGCTAGGTGGGGCCAACGTCCTGACTTTC.

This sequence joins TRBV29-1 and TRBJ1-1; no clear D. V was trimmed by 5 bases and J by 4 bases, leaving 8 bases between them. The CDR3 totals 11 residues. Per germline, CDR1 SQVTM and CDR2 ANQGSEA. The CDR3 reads CSVMASTEAFF. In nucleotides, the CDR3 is TGCAGCGTTATGGCATCCACTGAAGCTTTCTTT.

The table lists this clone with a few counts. CDR3 sequence reads: CASSVPDGGNEQFF. In DNA form, the CDR3 reads TGTGCCAGCAGCGTACCTGACGGGGGCAATGAGCAGTTCTTC. The J gene is TRBJ2-1, the V gene TRBV9; D might be TRBD2 (6 bases). This CDR3 contains 14 residues. Trimming stripped 1 base from V and 6 bases from J, with 11 bases between. Germline CDR1 SGDLS, CDR2 YYNGEE. The whole variable domain, remainder taken from reference TRBV9 and TRBJ2-1, is DSGVTQTPKHLITATGQRVTLRCSPRSGDLSVYWYQQSLDQGLQFLIQYYNGEERAKGNILERFSAQQFPDLHSELNLSSLELGDSALYFCASSVPDGGNEQFFGPGTRLTVL.

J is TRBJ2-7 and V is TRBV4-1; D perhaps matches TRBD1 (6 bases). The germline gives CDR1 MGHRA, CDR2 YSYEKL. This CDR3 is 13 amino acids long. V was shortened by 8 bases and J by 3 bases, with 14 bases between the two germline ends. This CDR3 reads CASQGQIHYEQYF. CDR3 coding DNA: TGCGCCAGCCAAGGACAGATCCACTACGAGCAGTACTTC.

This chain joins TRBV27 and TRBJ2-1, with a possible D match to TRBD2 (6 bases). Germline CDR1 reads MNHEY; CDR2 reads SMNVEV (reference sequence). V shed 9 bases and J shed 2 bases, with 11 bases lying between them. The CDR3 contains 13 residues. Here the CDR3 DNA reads TGTGCCAGTAGGGGCGGGACCTACAATGAGCAGTTCTTC. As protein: CASRGGTYNEQFF.

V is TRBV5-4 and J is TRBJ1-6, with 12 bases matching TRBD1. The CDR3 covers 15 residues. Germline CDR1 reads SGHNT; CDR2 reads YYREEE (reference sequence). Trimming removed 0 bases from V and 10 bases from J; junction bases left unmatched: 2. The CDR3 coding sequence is TGTGCCAGCAGCTTGGGGGGACAGGGGGCCTCACCCCTCCACTTT. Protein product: CASSLGGQGASPLHF. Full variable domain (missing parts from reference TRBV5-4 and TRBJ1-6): ETGVTQSPTHLIKTRGQQVTLRCSSQSGHNTVSWYQQALGQGPQFIFQYYREEENGRGNFPPRFSGLQFPNYSSELNVNALELDDSALYLCASSLGGQGASPLHFGNGTRLTVT.

CDR3 region: CASSSDRNNSPLHF. The CDR3 DNA is TGTGCCAGCAGTTCTGACAGGAATAATTCACCCCTCCACTTT. V usage is TRBV27 and J usage is TRBJ1-6, with a possible D match to TRBD1 (6 bases). CDR3 length: 14 residues. Trimming left V 4 bases short and J 5 bases short, with 9 bases between. The germline V gene has CDR1 MNHEY and CDR2 SMNVEV (reference sequence).

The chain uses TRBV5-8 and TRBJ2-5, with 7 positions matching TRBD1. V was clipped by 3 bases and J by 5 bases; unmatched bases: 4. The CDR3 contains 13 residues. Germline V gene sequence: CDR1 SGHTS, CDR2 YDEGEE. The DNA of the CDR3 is TGTGCCAGCAGCTCCGACAGGGCGGAGACCCAGTACTTC. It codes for CASSSDRAETQYF.

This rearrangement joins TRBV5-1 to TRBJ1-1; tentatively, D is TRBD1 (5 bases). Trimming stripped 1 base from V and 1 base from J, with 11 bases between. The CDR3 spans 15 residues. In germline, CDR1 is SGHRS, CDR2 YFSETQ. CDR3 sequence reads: CASSLMGQGNTEAFF. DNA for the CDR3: TGCGCCAGCAGCTTGATGGGGCAGGGGAACACTGAAGCTTTCTTT.

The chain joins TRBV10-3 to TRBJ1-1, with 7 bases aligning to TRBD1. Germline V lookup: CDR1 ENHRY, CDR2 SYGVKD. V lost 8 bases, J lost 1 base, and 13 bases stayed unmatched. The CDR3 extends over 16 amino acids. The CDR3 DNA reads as TGTGCCATCTTCAATCCCCATGGGACAGCGAACACTGAAGCTTTCTTT. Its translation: CAIFNPHGTANTEAFF.

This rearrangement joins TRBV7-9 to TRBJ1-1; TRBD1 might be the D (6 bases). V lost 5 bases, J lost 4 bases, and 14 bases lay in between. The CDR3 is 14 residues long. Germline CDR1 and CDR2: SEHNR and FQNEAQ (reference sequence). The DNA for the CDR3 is TGTGCCAGCAGCCAGGGTGGCAGGGGCACTGAAGCTTTCTTT. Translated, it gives CASSQGGRGTEAFF. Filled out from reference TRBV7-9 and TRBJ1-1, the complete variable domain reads DTGVSQNPRHKITKRGQNVTFRCDPISEHNRLYWYRQTLGQGPEFLTYFQNEAQLEKSRLLSDRFSAERPKGSFSTLEIQRTEQGDSAMYLCASSQGGRGTEAFFGQGTRLTVV.

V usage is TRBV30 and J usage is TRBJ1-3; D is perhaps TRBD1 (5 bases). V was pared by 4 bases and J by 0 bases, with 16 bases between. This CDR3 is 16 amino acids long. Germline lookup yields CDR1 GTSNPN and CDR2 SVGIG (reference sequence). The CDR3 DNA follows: TGTGCCTGGAACCCCGCGGGACTCCCCTCTGGAAACACCATATATTTT. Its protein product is CAWNPAGLPSGNTIYF.

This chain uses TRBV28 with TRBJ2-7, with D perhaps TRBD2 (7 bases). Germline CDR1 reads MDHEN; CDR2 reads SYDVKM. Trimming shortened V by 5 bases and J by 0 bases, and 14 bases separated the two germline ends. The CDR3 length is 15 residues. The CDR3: CASSLGGGGSYEQYF. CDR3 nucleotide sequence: TGTGCCAGCAGTCTGGGGGGGGGCGGCTCCTACGAGCAGTACTTC.

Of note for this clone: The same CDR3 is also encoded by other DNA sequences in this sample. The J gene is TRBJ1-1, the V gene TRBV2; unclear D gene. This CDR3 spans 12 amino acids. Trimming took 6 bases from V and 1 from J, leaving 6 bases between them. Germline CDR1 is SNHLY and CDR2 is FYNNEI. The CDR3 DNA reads TGTGCCAGCAGCAGGCAGAACACTGAAGCTTTCTTT. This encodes CASSRQNTEAFF.

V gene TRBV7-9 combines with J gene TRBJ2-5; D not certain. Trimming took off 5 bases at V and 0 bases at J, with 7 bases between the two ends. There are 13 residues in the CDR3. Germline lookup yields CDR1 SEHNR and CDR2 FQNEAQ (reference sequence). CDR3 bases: TGTGCCAGCAGCCTCTCGTACCAAGAGACCCAGTACTTC. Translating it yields CASSLSYQETQYF.

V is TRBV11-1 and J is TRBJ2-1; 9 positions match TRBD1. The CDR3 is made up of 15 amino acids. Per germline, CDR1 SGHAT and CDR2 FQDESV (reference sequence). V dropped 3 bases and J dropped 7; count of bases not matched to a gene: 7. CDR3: CASSFSQGAPNEQFF. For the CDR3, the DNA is TGTGCCAGCAGCTTCTCACAGGGGGCGCCGAATGAGCAGTTCTTC.

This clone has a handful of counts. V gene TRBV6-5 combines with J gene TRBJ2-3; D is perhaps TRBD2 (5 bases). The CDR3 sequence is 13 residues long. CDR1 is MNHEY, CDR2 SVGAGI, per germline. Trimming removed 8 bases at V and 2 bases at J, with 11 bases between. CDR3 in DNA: TGTGCCAGCCGGCTAGCATTCACAGATACGCAGTATTTT. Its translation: CASRLAFTDTQYF.

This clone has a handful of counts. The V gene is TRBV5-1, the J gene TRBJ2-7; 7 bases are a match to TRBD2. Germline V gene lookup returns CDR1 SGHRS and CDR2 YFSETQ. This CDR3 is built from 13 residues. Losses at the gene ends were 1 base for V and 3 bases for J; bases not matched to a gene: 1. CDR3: CASSLSSGYEQYF. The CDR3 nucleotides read TGCGCCAGCAGCTTGTCTAGCGGCTACGAGCAGTACTTC.

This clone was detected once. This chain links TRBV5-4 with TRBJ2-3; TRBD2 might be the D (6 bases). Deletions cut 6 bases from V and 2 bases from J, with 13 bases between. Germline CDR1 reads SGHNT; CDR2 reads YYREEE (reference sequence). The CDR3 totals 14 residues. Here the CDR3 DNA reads TGTGCCAGCACGCGGAGGGGAATCACAGATACGCAGTATTTT. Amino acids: CASTRRGITDTQYF.

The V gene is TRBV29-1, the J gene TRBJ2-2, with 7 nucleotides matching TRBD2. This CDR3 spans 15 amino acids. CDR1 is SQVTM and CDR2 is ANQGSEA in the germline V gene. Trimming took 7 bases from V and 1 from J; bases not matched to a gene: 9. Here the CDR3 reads CSGAYGRLNTGELFF. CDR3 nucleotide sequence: TGCAGCGGCGCTTACGGGAGGCTGAACACCGGGGAGCTGTTTTTT.

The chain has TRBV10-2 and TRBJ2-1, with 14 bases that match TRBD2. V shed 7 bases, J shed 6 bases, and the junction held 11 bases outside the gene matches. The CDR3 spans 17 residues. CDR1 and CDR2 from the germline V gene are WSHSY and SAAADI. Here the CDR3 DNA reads TGCGCCAGCACCAAGCGACTAGCGGGAGGGCCTGGCAATGAGCAGTTCTTC. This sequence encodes CASTKRLAGGPGNEQFF.